The T cell receptor (beta chain) described here comes from a study of blood T cell repertoires in COVID-19. Study-level background: Some COVID-19 samples were acute and others convalescent; all came from the United States, Italy and Spain.

CDR1 and CDR2 (germline): LNHDA, SQIVND (reference sequence). With V trimmed by 6 bases and J by 2 bases, 8 bases remained unmatched. The CDR3 sequence is 15 residues long. Study processing details: Reference gene primers were amplified, and this amplification served to estimate nucleated cell counts. Here immunoSEQ multiplex PCR was the method, and the copy in TCRdb shows in-frame clones only, minus some. The V and J calls and clone size were taken over from that table, and D and trimming were inferred from the DNA. The table shows about 250,000 clones, with 75% to 90% occurring only once. This clone has more than one count but fewer than ten.

Material for sequencing was peripheral blood. The chain recombines TRBV19 with TRBJ2-3; TRBD2 matches at 7 bases. This TCR came from a man aged 25 to 45 with acute or convalescent COVID-19. Here the CDR3 reads CASRFMGLPTDTQYF. The CDR3 DNA is TGTGCCAGTAGGTTTATGGGACTACCCACAGATACGCAGTATTTT.